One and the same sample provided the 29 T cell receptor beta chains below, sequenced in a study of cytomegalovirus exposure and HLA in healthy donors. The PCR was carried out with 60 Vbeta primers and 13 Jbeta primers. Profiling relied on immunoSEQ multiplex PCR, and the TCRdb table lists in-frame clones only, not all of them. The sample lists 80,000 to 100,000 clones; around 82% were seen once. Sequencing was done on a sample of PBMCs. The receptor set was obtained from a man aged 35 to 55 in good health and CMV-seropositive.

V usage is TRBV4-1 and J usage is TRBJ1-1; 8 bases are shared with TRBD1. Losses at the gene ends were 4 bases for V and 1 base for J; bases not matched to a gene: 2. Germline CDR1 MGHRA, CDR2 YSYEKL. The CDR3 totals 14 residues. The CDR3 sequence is CASSPGQGNTEAFF. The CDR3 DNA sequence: TGCGCCAGCAGCCCCGGACAGGGGAACACTGAAGCTTTCTTT.

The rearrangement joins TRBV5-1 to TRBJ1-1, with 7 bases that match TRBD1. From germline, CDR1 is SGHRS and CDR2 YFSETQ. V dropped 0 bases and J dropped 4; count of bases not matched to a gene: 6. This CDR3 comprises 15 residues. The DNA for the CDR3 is TGCGCCAGCAGCTTGGTGAGACAGGGCGGCACTGAAGCTTTCTTT. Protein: CASSLVRQGGTEAFF.

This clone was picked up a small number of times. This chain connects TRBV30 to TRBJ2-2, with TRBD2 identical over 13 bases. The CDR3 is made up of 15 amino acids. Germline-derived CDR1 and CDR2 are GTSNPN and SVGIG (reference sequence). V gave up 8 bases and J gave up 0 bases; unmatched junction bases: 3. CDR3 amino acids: CAGTSGVANTGELFF. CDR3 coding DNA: TGTGCCGGGACTAGCGGGGTTGCGAACACCGGGGAGCTGTTTTTT.

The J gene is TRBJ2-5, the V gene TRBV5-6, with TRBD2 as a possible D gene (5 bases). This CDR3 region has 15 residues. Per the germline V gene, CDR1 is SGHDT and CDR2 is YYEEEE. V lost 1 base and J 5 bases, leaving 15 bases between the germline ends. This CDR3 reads CASSLRRRRGETQYF. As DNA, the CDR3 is TGTGCCAGCAGCTTGAGAAGGCGGCGAGGGGAGACCCAGTACTTC.

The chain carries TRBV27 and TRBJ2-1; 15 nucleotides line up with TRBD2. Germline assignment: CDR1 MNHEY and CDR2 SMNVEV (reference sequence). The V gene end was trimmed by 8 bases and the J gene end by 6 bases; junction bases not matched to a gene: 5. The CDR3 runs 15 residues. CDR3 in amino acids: CASASGLAGGNEQFF. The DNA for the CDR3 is TGTGCCAGCGCCTCGGGACTAGCGGGAGGCAATGAGCAGTTCTTC.

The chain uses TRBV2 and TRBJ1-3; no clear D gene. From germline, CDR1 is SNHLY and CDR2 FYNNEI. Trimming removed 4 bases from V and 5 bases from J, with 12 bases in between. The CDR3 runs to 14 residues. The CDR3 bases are TGTGCCAGCAGTGCCTTGGAGGGAAGAAACACCATATATTTT. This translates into CASSALEGRNTIYF.

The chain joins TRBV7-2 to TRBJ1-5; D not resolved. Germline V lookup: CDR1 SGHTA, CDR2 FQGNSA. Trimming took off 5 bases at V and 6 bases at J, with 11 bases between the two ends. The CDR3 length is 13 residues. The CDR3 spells CASSPTMSQPQHF. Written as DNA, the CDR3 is TGTGCCAGCAGCCCCACGATGAGTCAGCCCCAGCATTTT.

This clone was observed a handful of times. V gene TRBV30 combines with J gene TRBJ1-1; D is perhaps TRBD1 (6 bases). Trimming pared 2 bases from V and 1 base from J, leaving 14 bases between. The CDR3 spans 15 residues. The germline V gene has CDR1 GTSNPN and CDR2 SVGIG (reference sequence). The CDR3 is CAWSITGQRNTEAFF. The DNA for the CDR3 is TGTGCCTGGAGTATTACGGGACAAAGGAACACTGAAGCTTTCTTT. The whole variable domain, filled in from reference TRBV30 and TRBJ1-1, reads SQTIHQWPATLVQPVGSPLSLECTVEGTSNPNLYWYRQAAGRGLQLLFYSVGIGQISSEVPQNLSASRPQDRQFILSSKKLLLSDSGFYLCAWSITGQRNTEAFFGQGTRLTVV.

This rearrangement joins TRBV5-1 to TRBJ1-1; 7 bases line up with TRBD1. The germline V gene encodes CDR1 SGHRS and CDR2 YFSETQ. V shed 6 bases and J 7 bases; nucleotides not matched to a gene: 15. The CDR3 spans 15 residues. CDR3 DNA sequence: TGCGCCAGCACCTCGAACACCTTAGGACAGGTTGAAGCTTTCTTT. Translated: CASTSNTLGQVEAFF.

CDR3 DNA: TGTGCCAGCAGCTTACTCCAGGGAATCTATGGCTACACCTTC. It yields the protein CASSLLQGIYGYTF. The V and J genes are TRBV13 and TRBJ1-2; a weak D match, TRBD1 (5 bases). Germline V gene data show CDR1 as PRHDT and CDR2 as FYEKMQ (reference sequence). V lost 2 bases to trimming and J lost 4 bases, with 11 bases between them. This CDR3 has 14 residues.

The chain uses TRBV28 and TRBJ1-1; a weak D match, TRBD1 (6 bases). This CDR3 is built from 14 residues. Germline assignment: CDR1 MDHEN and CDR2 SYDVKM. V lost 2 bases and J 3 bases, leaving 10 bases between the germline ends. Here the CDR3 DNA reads TGTGCCAGCAGTTTAACAGGGCCGTACACTGAAGCTTTCTTT. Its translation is CASSLTGPYTEAFF.

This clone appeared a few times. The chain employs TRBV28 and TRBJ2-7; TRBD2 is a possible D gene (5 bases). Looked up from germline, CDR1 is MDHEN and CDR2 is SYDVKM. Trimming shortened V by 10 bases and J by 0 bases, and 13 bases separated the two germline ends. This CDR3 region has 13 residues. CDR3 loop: CATLDWNSYEQYF. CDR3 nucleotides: TGTGCCACCCTGGACTGGAACTCCTACGAGCAGTACTTC.

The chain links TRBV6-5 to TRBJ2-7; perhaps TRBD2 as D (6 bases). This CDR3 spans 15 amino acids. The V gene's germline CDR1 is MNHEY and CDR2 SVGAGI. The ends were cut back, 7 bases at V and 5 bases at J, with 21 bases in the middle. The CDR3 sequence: CASTPPETREDEQYF. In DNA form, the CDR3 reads TGTGCCAGCACTCCCCCGGAGACTAGGGAGGACGAGCAGTACTTC.

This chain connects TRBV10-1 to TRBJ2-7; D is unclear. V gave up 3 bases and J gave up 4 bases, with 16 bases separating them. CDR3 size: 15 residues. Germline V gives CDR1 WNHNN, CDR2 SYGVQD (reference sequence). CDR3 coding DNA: TGCGCCAGCAGTGATAGCCTTATAGCTGGGTACGAGCAGTACTTC. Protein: CASSDSLIAGYEQYF.

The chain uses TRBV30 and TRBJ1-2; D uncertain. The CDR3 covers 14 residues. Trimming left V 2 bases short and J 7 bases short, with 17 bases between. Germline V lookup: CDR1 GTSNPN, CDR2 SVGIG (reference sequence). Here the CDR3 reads CAWSYLSAGSGYTF. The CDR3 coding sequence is TGTGCCTGGAGTTACCTTAGTGCGGGCTCTGGCTACACCTTC.

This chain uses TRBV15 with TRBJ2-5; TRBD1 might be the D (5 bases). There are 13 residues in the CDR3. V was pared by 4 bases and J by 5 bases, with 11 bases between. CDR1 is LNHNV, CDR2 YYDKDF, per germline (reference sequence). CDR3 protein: CATSMTPGETQYF. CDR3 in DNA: TGTGCCACCAGCATGACCCCAGGGGAGACCCAGTACTTC.

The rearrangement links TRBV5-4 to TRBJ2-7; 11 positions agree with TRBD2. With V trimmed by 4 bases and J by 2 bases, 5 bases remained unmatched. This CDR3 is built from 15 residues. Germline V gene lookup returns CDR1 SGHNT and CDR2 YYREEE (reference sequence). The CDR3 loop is CASSAGTSGTYEQYF. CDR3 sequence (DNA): TGTGCCAGCAGCGCCGGGACTAGCGGTACCTACGAGCAGTACTTC.

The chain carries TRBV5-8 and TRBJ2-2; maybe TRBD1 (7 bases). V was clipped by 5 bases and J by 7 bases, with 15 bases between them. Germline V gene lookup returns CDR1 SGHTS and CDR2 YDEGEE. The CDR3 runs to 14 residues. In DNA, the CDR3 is TGTGCCAGCAGTTCAGGGGGGATTGTCGGGGAGCTGTTTTTT. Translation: CASSSGGIVGELFF.

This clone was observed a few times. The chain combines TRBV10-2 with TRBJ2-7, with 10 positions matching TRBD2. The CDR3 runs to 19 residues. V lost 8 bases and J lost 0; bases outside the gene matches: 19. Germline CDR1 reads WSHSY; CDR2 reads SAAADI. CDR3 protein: CASGVLSGGPENSSYEQYF. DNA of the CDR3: TGCGCCAGCGGAGTCCTTAGCGGGGGGCCCGAGAACTCCTCCTACGAGCAGTACTTC.

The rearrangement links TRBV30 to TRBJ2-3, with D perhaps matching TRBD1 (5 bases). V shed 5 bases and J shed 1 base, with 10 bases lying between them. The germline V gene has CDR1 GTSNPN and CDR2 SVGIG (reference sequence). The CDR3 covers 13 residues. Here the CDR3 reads CAWSLGRTDTQYF. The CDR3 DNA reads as TGTGCCTGGTCGTTGGGGCGCACAGATACGCAGTATTTT.

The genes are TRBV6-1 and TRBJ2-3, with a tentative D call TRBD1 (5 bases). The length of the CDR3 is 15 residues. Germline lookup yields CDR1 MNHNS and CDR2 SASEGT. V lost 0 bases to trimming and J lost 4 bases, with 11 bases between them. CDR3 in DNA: TGTGCCAGCAGTGAAGCTGGACACTTCCCAGATACGCAGTATTTT. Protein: CASSEAGHFPDTQYF.

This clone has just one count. The CDR3, as DNA: TGTGCCAGCAGCTTTCAGGGGGATCAGCCCCAGCATTTT. Residues: CASSFQGDQPQHF. The chain joins TRBV7-8 to TRBJ1-5, with TRBD1 matching 7 bases. The CDR3 is made up of 13 amino acids. CDR1 and CDR2 (germline): SGHVS, FQNEAQ. J lost 5 bases, V lost 3 bases, and 1 base had no gene match.

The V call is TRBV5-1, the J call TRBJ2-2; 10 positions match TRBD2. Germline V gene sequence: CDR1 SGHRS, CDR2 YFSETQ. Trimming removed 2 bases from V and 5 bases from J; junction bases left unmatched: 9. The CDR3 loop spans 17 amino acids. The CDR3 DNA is TGCGCCAGCAGCTTAAGTGGACTAGCGGATTATACCGGGGAGCTGTTTTTT. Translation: CASSLSGLADYTGELFF.

Here the CDR3 reads CAWSVLRGASQPQHF. The CDR3 DNA sequence: TGTGCCTGGAGTGTACTTCGGGGGGCAAGCCAGCCCCAGCATTTT. The chain uses TRBV30 and TRBJ1-5; TRBD1 might be the D (6 bases). There are 15 residues in the CDR3. CDR1 and CDR2 from the germline V gene are GTSNPN and SVGIG (reference sequence). Trimming removed 0 bases at V and 7 bases at J, with 16 bases between.

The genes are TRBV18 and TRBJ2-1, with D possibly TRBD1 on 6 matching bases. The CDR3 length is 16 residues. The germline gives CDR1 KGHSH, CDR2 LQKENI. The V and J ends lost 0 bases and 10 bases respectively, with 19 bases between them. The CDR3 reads CASSPPGSAVGGEQFF. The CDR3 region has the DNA TGTGCCAGCTCACCACCTGGTTCCGCTGTAGGGGGAGAGCAGTTCTTC.

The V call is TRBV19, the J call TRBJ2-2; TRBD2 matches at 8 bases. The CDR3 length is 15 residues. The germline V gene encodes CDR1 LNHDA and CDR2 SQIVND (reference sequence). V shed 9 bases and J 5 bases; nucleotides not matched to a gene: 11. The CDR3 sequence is CASEGREGRTGELFF. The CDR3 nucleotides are TGTGCCAGCGAGGGCCGGGAGGGGCGAACCGGGGAGCTGTTTTTT.

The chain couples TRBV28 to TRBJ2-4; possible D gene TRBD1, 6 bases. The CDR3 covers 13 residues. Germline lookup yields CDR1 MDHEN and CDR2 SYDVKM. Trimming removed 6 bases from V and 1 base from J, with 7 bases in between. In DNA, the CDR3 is TGTGCCAGCAGGCAGGGGGCCAAAAACATTCAGTACTTC. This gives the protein CASRQGAKNIQYF.

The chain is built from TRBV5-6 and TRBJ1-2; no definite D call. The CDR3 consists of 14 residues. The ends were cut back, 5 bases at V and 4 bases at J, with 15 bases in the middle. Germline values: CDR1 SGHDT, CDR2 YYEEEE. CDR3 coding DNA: TGTGCCAGCAGTTCTTGGTGGGCCCCCTATGGCTACACCTTC. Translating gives CASSSWWAPYGYTF.

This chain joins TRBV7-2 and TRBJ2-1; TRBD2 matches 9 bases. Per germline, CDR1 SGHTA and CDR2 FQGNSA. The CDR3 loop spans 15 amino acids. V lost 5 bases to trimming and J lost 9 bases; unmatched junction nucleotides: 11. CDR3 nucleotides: TGTGCCAGCAGCCTAGGGGGTAGCGGGGGAGTTGAGCAGTTCTTC. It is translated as CASSLGGSGGVEQFF. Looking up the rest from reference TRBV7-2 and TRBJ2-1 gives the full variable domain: GAGVSQSPSNKVTEKGKDVELRCDPISGHTALYWYRQSLGQGLEFLIYFQGNSAPDKSGLPSDRFSAERTGGSVSTLTIQRTQQEDSAVYLCASSLGGSGGVEQFFGPGTRLTVL.